This T cell receptor beta chain was sequenced for a study of shared clonotypes between healthy human individuals. Germline CDR1 MGHDK, CDR2 SYGVNS. CDR3 length: 13 residues. Trimming pared 4 bases from V and 4 bases from J, leaving 10 bases between. Sequencing was performed with immunoSEQ multiplex PCR; in TCRdb, only in-frame clones are kept and a portion is missing. Seen here are fewer than 1 million clones, about 96% observed once, and the top ten hold less than 0.3%. Study conclusions and caveats: Naive subsets usually exceeded memory subsets in estimated richness.

CD45RO negativity and positive selection for CCR7 defined naive CD8 cells, a population that excluded terminally differentiated effector memory CD45RA+ cells. Donors were healthy HIV-negative adults without recent acute infections or vaccinations. On this clone: Its antigen is not known.

Sequencing was carried out using naive CD8+ T cells sorted from blood. The chain combines TRBV25-1 with TRBJ1-1, with D unresolved. This clonotype was obtained from a man aged 25 to 40 in good health. The CDR3 DNA follows: TGTGCCAGCAGTGTAGGATCGGGCACTGAAGCTTTCTTT. Amino acids: CASSVGSGTEAFF. Combining the CDR3 with reference TRBV25-1 and TRBJ1-1 gives the whole variable domain EADIYQTPRYLVIGTGKKITLECSQTMGHDKMYWYQQDPGMELHLIHYSYGVNSTEKGDLSSESTVSRIRTEHFPLTLESARPSHTSQYLCASSVGSGTEAFFGQGTRLTVV.